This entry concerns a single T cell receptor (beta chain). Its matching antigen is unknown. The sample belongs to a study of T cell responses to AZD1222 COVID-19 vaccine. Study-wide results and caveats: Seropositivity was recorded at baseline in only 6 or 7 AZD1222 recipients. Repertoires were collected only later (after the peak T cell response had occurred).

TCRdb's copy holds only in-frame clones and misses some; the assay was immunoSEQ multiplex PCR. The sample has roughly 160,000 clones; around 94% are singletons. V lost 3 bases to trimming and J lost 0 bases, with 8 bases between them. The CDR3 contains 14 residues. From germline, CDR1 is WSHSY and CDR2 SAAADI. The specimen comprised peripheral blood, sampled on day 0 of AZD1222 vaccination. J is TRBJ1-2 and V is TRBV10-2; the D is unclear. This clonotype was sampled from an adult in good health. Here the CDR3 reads CASSDGKANYGYTF. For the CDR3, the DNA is TGCGCCAGCAGTGATGGGAAAGCTAACTATGGCTACACCTTC.